The 4 T cell receptor beta chains below all came from one sample that was sequenced in a study of T cell responses to AZD1222 COVID-19 vaccine. Clones were sequenced by immunoSEQ multiplex PCR, and TCRdb holds only the in-frame ones, with some missing. The sample lists 150,000 to 200,000 clones, 85% to 90% seen once, with 1.5% to 2% in the top ten. Source: peripheral blood, taken on day 0 of AZD1222 vaccination. The receptor set was obtained from an adult in good health.

This clone came up once. The V and J genes are TRBV9 and TRBJ1-1; no definite D call. The CDR3 has 15 amino acids. The germline V and J ends were trimmed by 6 bases and 6 bases, with 21 bases remaining between them. CDR1 is SGDLS, CDR2 YYNGEE, per germline. The CDR3 loop reads CASTSGSRGKAEAFF. The CDR3 DNA reads TGTGCCAGCACCTCGGGGTCTCGAGGGAAGGCTGAAGCTTTCTTT.

V usage is TRBV5-1 and J usage is TRBJ1-2, with unresolved D. The ends were cut back, 3 bases at V and 4 bases at J, with 10 bases in the middle. The V gene's germline CDR1 is SGHRS and CDR2 YFSETQ. The CDR3 consists of 13 residues. The CDR3 is CASSSSDGYGYTF. The CDR3 DNA sequence: TGCGCCAGCAGCTCCTCAGACGGCTATGGCTACACCTTC.

The V and J genes are TRBV2 and TRBJ2-1; 7 bases line up with TRBD2. CDR1 is SNHLY, CDR2 FYNNEI, per germline. Trimming removed 3 bases from V and 8 bases from J; junction bases left unmatched: 7. The CDR3 consists of 14 residues. The CDR3 DNA reads as TGTGCCAGCAGTGATCTCGGACTAGTCTATGAGCAGTTCTTC. Translating it yields CASSDLGLVYEQFF.

This chain connects TRBV2 to TRBJ1-1; 7 positions match TRBD1. The CDR3 covers 16 residues. V shed 3 bases and J 0 bases; nucleotides not matched to a gene: 7. Germline V CDR1 and CDR2: SNHLY, FYNNEI. The DNA of the CDR3 is TGTGCCAGCAGTGACAAGGGGGCGATCATGAACACTGAAGCTTTCTTT. It codes for CASSDKGAIMNTEAFF.